This TCR beta chain was sequenced for a study of CXCR3-negative and CXCR3-positive naive CD8 T cells. All TRB cDNA libraries came from 5' RACE performed with UMI labels. TCRdb re-called the 5' RACE reads and gives one entry per CDR3 protein, without DNA. Recorded for this sample: about 70,000 distinct CDR3 sequences. Germline CDR1 LNHDA, CDR2 SQIVND (reference sequence). The CDR3 runs to 13 residues. Study-level findings and limits: CXCR3 levels fell partly with cryopreservation; most assays relied on fresh PBMCs. TRB CDR3s of CXCR3-positive naive cells were more hydrophobic than those of CXCR3-negative naive cells. Between one naive subset and the other, surface CD5 was comparable, and TCR strength was inferred from TRB CDR3 properties.

In the case of this clonotype: Its antigen remains unknown.

This receptor was obtained from a human donor in good health. Some clones in this sample may be carry-over from other donors' samples. The sample consisted of naive CXCR3+ CD8+ T cells from blood. Stated subset: CD45RO-CCR7+CD27+CD95- naive CD8+ T cells expressing CXCR3 (TNR3+). This chain joins TRBV19 and TRBJ2-7; TCRdb's D call of TRBD1 is untestable without DNA. The CDR3 sequence: CASKGRDYYEQYF.